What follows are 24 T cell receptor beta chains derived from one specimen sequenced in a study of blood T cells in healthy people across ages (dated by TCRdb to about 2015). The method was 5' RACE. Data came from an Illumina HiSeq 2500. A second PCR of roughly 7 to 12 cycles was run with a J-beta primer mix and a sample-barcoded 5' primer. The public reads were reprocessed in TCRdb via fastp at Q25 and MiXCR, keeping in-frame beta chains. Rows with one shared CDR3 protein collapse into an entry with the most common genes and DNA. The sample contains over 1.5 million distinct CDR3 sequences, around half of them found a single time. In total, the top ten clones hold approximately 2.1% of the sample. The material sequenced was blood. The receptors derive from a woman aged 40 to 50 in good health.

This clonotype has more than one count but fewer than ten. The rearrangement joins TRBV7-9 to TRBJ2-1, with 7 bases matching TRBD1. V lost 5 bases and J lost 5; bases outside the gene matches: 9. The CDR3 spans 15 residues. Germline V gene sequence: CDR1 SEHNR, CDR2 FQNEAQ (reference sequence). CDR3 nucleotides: TGTGCCAGCAGCCCCCGTGACAGGGCAGACAATGAGCAGTTCTTC. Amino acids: CASSPRDRADNEQFF.

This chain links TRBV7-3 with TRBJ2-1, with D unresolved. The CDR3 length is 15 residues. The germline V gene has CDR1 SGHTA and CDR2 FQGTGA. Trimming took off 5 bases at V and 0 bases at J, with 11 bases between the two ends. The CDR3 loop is CASSQISSSYNEQFF. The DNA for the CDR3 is TGTGCCAGCAGCCAAATATCTAGCTCCTACAATGAGCAGTTCTTC.

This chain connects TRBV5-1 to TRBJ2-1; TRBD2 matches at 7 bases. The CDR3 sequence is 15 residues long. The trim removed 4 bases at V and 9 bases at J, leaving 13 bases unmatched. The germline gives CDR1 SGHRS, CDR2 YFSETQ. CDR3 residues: CASSRREGSGSEQFF. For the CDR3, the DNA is TGCGCCAGCAGCCGAAGGGAGGGGTCGGGGAGTGAGCAGTTCTTC.

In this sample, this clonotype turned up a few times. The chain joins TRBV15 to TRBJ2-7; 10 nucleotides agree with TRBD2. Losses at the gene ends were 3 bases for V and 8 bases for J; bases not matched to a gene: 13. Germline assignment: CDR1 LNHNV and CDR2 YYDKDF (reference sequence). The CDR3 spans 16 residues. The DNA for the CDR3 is TGTGCCACCAGCAGGGAGAATAGCGGGGGGTCTTTTCAGCAGTACTTC. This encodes CATSRENSGGSFQQYF.

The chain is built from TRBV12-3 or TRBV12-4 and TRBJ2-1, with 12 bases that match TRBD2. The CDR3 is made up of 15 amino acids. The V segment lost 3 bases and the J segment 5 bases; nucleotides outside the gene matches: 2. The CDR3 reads CASSLRTSGDNEQFF. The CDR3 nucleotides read TGTGCCAGCAGTTTGAGGACTAGCGGGGACAATGAGCAGTTCTTC.

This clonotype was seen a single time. The CDR3 region has the DNA TGCGCCAGCAGCCAAGACGGGGGCTGGGGTACCGGGGAGCTGTTTTTT. As protein: CASSQDGGWGTGELFF. V gene TRBV4-3 combines with J gene TRBJ2-2; D is possibly TRBD1 or TRBD2 (6 bases each). Germline CDR1 is LGHNA and CDR2 is YSLEER. This CDR3 has 16 residues. Between the trimmed V and J ends, which lost 0 bases and 5 bases, there was a span of 13 bases.

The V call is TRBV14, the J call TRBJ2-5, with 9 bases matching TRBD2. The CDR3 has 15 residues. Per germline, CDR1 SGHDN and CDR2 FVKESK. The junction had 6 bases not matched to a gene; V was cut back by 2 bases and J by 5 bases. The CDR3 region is CASSQFLTSGETQYF. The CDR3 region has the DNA TGTGCCAGCAGCCAATTCCTGACTAGCGGCGAGACCCAGTACTTC. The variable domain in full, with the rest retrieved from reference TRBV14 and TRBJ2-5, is EAGVTQFPSHSVIEKGQTVTLRCDPISGHDNLYWYRRVMGKEIKFLLHFVKESKQDESGMPNNRFLAERTGGTYSTLKVQPAELEDSGVYFCASSQFLTSGETQYFGPGTRLLVL.

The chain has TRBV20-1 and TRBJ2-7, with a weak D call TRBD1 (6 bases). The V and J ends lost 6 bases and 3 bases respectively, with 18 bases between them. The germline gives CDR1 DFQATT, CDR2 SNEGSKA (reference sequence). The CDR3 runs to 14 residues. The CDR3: CSAFGQPGVYEQYF. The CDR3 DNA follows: TGCAGTGCCTTCGGACAGCCAGGAGTCTACGAGCAGTACTTC.

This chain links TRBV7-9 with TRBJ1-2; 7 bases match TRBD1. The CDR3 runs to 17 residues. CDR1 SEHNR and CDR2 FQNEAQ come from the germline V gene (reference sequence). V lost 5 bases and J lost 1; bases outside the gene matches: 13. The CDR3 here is CASSSTGVEGFNYGYTF. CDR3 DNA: TGTGCCAGCAGCAGCACAGGGGTGGAGGGCTTTAACTATGGCTACACCTTC. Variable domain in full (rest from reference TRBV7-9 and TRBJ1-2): DTGVSQNPRHKITKRGQNVTFRCDPISEHNRLYWYRQTLGQGPEFLTYFQNEAQLEKSRLLSDRFSAERPKGSFSTLEIQRTEQGDSAMYLCASSSTGVEGFNYGYTFGSGTRLTVV.

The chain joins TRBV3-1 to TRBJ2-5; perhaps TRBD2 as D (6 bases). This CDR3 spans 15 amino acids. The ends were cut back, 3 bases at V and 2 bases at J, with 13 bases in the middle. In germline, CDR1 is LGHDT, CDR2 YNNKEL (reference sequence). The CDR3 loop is CASSQAPGLQETQYF. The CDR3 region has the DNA TGTGCCAGCAGCCAGGCTCCGGGACTTCAAGAGACCCAGTACTTC.

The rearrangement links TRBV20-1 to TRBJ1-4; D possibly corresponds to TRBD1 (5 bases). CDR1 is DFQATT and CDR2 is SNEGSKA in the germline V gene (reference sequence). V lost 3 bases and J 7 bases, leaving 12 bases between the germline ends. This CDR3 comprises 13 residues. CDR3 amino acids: CSARWGPSEKLFF. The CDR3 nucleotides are TGCAGTGCTAGGTGGGGCCCAAGTGAAAAACTGTTTTTT.

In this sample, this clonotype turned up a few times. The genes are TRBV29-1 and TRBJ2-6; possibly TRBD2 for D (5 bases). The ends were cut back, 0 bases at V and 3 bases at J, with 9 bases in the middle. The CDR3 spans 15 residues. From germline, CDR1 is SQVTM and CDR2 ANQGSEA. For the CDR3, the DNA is TGCAGCGTTGAAGACGTGAGGGTTGGGGCCAACGTCCTGACTTTC. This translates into CSVEDVRVGANVLTF.

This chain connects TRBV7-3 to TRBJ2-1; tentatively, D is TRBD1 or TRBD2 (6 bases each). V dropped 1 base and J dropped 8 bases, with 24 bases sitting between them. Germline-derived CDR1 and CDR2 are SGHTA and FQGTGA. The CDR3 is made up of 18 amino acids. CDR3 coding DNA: TGTGCCAGCAGCTTAAGGGGGCCAGACGCGGGGTATAACCATGAGCAGTTCTTC. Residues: CASSLRGPDAGYNHEQFF. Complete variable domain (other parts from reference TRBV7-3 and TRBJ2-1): GAGVSQTPSNKVTEKGKYVELRCDPISGHTALYWYRQSLGQGPEFLIYFQGTGAADDSGLPNDRFFAVRPEGSVSTLKIQRTERGDSAVYLCASSLRGPDAGYNHEQFFGPGTRLTVL.

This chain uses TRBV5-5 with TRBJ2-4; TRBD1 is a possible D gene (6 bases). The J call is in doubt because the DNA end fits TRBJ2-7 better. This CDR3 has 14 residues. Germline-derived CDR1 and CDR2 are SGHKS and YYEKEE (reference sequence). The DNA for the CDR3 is TGTGCCAGCAGCCCACCAACAGGGTGGCGCGAGCAGTACTTC. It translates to CASSPPTGWREQYF.

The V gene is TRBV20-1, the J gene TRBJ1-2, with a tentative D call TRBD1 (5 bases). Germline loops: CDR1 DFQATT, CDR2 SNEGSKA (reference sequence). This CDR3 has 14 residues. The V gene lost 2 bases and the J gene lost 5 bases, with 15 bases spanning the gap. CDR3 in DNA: TGCAGTGCTAGATCCCAGGGAGATTGGTATGGCTACACCTTC. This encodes CSARSQGDWYGYTF.

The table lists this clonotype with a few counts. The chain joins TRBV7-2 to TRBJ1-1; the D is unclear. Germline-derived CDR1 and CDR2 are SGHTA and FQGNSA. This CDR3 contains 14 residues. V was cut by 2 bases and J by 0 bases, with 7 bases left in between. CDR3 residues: CASSLIGLNTEAFF. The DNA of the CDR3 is TGTGCCAGCAGCTTAATTGGGTTGAACACTGAAGCTTTCTTT.

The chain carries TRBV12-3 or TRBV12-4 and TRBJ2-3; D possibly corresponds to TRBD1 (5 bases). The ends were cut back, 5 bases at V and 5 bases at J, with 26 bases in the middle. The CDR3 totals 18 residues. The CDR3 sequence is CASSLPTMDTVNRDTQYF. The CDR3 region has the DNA TGTGCCAGCAGTCTCCCAACCATGGACACGGTCAACCGAGATACGCAGTATTTT.

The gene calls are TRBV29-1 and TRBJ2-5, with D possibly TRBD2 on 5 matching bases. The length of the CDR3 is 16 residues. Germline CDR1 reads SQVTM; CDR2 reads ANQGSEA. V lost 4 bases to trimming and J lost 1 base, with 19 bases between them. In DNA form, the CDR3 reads TGCAGCGTTGTACGGGGTCGGGGAGAATTCCAAGAGACCCAGTACTTC. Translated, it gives CSVVRGRGEFQETQYF. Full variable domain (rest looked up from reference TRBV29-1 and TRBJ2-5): SAVISQKPSRDICQRGTSLTIQCQVDSQVTMMFWYRQQPGQSLTLIATANQGSEATYESGFVIDKFPISRPNLTFSTLTVSNMSPEDSSIYLCSVVRGRGEFQETQYFGPGTRLLVL.

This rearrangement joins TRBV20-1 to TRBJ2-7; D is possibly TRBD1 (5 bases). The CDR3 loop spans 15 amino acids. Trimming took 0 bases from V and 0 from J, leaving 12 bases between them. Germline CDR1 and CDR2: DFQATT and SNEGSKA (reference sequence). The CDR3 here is CSARDLSRDSYEQYF. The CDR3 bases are TGCAGTGCTAGAGATTTGAGCAGGGACTCCTACGAGCAGTACTTC.

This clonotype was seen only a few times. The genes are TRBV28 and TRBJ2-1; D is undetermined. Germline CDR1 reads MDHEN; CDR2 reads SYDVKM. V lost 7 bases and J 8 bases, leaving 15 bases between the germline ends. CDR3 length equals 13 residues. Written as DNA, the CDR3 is TGTGCCAGCACACAAATGAGCCCTTATGAGCAGTTCTTC. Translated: CASTQMSPYEQFF.

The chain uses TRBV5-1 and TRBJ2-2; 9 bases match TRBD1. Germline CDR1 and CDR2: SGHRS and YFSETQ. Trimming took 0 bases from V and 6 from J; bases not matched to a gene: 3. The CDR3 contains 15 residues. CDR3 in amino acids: CASSLDGQGSGELFF. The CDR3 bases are TGCGCCAGCAGCTTGGACGGACAGGGGTCCGGGGAGCTGTTTTTT.

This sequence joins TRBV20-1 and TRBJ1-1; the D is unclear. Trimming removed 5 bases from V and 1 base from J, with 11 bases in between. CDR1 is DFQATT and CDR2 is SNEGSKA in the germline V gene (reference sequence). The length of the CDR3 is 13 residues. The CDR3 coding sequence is TGCAGTGCTGGAGGGCCGAAGAACACTGAAGCTTTCTTT. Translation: CSAGGPKNTEAFF.

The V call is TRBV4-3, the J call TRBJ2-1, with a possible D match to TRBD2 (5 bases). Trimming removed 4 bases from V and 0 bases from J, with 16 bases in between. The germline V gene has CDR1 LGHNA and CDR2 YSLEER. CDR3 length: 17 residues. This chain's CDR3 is CASSPLPPGSSYNEQFF. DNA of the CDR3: TGCGCCAGCAGCCCGCTCCCCCCGGGGAGCTCCTACAATGAGCAGTTCTTC.

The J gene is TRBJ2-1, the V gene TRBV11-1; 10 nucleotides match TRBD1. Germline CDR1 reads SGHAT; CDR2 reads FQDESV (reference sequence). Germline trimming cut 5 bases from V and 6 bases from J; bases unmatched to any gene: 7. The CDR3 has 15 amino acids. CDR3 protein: CASSARGQGSNEQFF. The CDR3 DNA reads TGTGCCAGCAGCGCCCGGGGACAGGGGAGCAATGAGCAGTTCTTC. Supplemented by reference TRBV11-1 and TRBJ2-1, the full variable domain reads EAEVAQSPRYKITEKSQAVAFWCDPISGHATLYWYRQILGQGPELLVQFQDESVVDDSQLPKDRFSAERLKGVDSTLKIQPAELGDSAMYLCASSARGQGSNEQFFGPGTRLTVL.